The rows below give T cell receptor beta chains drawn from one sample of a study of blood T cell repertoires in COVID-19. The assay was immunoSEQ multiplex PCR, and TCRdb's table has in-frame clones only and misses some. The sample records over 350,000 clones, around nine tenths being singletons. Sequencing was performed on PBMCs or T cells enriched from blood (not recorded which). The origin of the receptors is a woman aged 18 to 35 who had recovered from COVID-19. The CDR3 runs from the conserved cysteine through the conserved F or W. D genes are given only for firm matches. Size tells how often a clone was seen (once, few, many) or the class of an expanded clone, and some rows leave it out.

d_gene	v_gene	abundance	j_gene	CDR3nt	CDR3aa
TRBD1	TRBV19	-	TRBJ1-2	TGTGCCAGTAGTGGCCTGACAGGGGGAAACTATGGCTACACCTTC	CASSGLTGGNYGYTF
-	TRBV7-6	few	TRBJ1-4	TGTGCCAGCAGCTTAGGCGGCGGTTACGGAAAACTGTTTTTT	CASSLGGGYGKLFF
TRBD1	TRBV19	-	TRBJ1-2	TGTGCCAGTAGTATGCAGGGGGAGTATCGAAACTATGGCTACACCTTC	CASSMQGEYRNYGYTF
TRBD1	TRBV2	-	TRBJ2-1	TGTGCCAGCAGGAGGGGGGGACAGGGAAAATTTGAGCAGTTCTTC	CASRRGGQGKFEQFF
-	TRBV11-3	once	TRBJ2-1	TGTGCCAGCAGCTCCTCGGCGGGGAGCCCTGAGCAGTTCTTC	CASSSSAGSPEQFF
-	TRBV6-2/TRBV6-3	-	TRBJ1-6	TGTGCCAGCAGTTACTCTGCAGGATTATTTAATTCACCCCTCCACTTT	CASSYSAGLFNSPLHF
-	TRBV5-1	-	TRBJ2-1	TGCGCCAGCAGCCCGCGTCCCGAGCGCTCCTACAATGAGCAGTTCTTC	CASSPRPERSYNEQFF
TRBD1	TRBV15	-	TRBJ1-4	TGTGCCACCAGCAGTGGCGGTGGTGGGACAGATAATGAAAAACTGTTTTTT	CATSSGGGGTDNEKLFF
-	TRBV6-5	-	TRBJ2-3	TGTGCCAGCAGTTACTTCGGGGGACCGAGCCCAGATACGCAGTATTTT	CASSYFGGPSPDTQYF
-	TRBV11-3	-	TRBJ1-2	TGTGCCAGCAGCCACCCCACAGGGTCTGGCTACACCTTC	CASSHPTGSGYTF